Each of the 28 T cell receptor beta chains below was sequenced from the same sample in a study of blood T cell repertoires in COVID-19. Sequencing was performed with immunoSEQ multiplex PCR; in TCRdb, only in-frame clones are kept and a portion is missing. The sample has 110,000 to 150,000 clones; around 80% are singletons. The sample was peripheral blood. Every receptor here comes from a woman in her sixties or seventies with acute or convalescent COVID-19.

The CDR3 DNA reads TGCGCCAGCAGTGAGGGAAATAGCCCATACAATGAGCAGTTCTTC. This translates into CASSEGNSPYNEQFF. The rearrangement joins TRBV10-1 to TRBJ2-1; D not resolved. CDR1 and CDR2 (germline): WNHNN, SYGVQD (reference sequence). The CDR3 sequence is 15 residues long. The ends were cut back, 2 bases at V and 4 bases at J, with 12 bases in the middle.

The chain uses TRBV6-5 and TRBJ1-2, with 8 bases that match TRBD1. CDR1 and CDR2 from the germline V gene are MNHEY and SVGAGI. The trim removed 5 bases at V and 7 bases at J, leaving 3 bases unmatched. The CDR3 is made up of 12 amino acids. This CDR3 reads CASSHRGSGYTF. CDR3 DNA: TGTGCCAGCAGTCACAGGGGGAGTGGCTACACCTTC.

This clone has only a few counts. V usage is TRBV28 and J usage is TRBJ1-5, with TRBD1 identical over 7 bases. In germline, CDR1 is MDHEN, CDR2 SYDVKM. V shed 6 bases and J 1 base; nucleotides not matched to a gene: 6. This CDR3 comprises 15 residues. CDR3 protein: CASRRQGSSNQPQHF. CDR3 coding DNA: TGTGCCAGCAGGAGACAGGGCTCGAGCAATCAGCCCCAGCATTTT.

The chain employs TRBV15 and TRBJ1-4, with D unclear. The CDR3 length is 16 residues. V was pared by 0 bases and J by 10 bases, with 18 bases between. CDR1 and CDR2 from the germline V gene are LNHNV and YYDKDF (reference sequence). In DNA form, the CDR3 reads TGTGCCACCAGCAGAGATGTCCGAGGGTCCTCCGGAAAACTGTTTTTT. This gives the protein CATSRDVRGSSGKLFF.

The chain recombines TRBV5-1 with TRBJ1-1; TRBD1 matches at 8 bases. V lost 2 bases to trimming and J lost 4 bases; unmatched junction nucleotides: 4. The germline V gene has CDR1 SGHRS and CDR2 YFSETQ. The CDR3 length is 14 residues. The DNA for the CDR3 is TGCGCCAGCAGCTTTCAGGGGGCGCGCACTGAAGCTTTCTTT. This translates into CASSFQGARTEAFF.

The chain carries TRBV28 and TRBJ1-5; 7 bases match TRBD1. Trimming at V came to 3 bases and at J to 10 bases, leaving 9 bases not matched to a gene. The CDR3 covers 14 residues. Germline V gene sequence: CDR1 MDHEN, CDR2 SYDVKM. Here the CDR3 DNA reads TGTGCCAGCAGTTTGGTGCAGGGGGTAGGTCCCCAGCATTTT. Translating it yields CASSLVQGVGPQHF.

The chain combines TRBV28 with TRBJ1-1; tentatively, D is TRBD1 (6 bases). The CDR3 spans 15 residues. Per germline, CDR1 MDHEN and CDR2 SYDVKM. Trimming took off 6 bases at V and 1 base at J, with 15 bases between the two ends. CDR3 coding DNA: TGTGCCAGCAGATATACAGGGCTAGGGAACACTGAAGCTTTCTTT. Its protein is CASRYTGLGNTEAFF.

This chain connects TRBV7-9 to TRBJ1-5, with TRBD1 as a possible D gene (5 bases). The CDR3 extends over 13 amino acids. CDR1 and CDR2 (germline): SEHNR, FQNEAQ (reference sequence). V shed 5 bases and J shed 2 bases, with 7 bases lying between them. In DNA, the CDR3 is TGTGCCAGCAGCGCGGGGGGCAATCAGCCCCAGCATTTT. Amino acid sequence: CASSAGGNQPQHF.

This chain joins TRBV28 and TRBJ1-2, with 10 bases fitting TRBD1. CDR1 is MDHEN, CDR2 SYDVKM, per germline. The ends lost 4 bases at V and 4 bases at J; junction bases unmatched: 0. This CDR3 has 13 residues. CDR3 DNA sequence: TGTGCCAGCAGTTGGACAGGGGGCTATGGCTACACCTTC. Translated, it gives CASSWTGGYGYTF.

V gene TRBV27 combines with J gene TRBJ2-7; D is possibly TRBD2 (5 bases). Between the trimmed V and J ends, which lost 4 bases and 5 bases, there was a span of 24 bases. The germline gives CDR1 MNHEY, CDR2 SMNVEV (reference sequence). The CDR3 is 17 residues long. The DNA for the CDR3 is TGTGCCAGCAGTTCGACGACAAATGCCGGGATAAGGAACGAGCAGTACTTC. Residues: CASSSTTNAGIRNEQYF.

This clone has just a few counts. The genes are TRBV4-1 and TRBJ2-1, with 7 bases matching TRBD2. Germline V CDR1 and CDR2: MGHRA, YSYEKL. V shed 2 bases, J shed 2 bases, and the junction held 9 bases outside the gene matches. The CDR3 has 17 residues. The CDR3 reads CASSQRITSAAYNEQFF. As DNA, the CDR3 is TGCGCCAGCAGCCAACGCATCACTAGCGCCGCCTACAATGAGCAGTTCTTC.

The rearrangement uses TRBV14 and TRBJ2-7, with a tentative D call TRBD2 (6 bases). V gave up 0 bases and J gave up 0 bases, with 18 bases separating them. This CDR3 is 18 amino acids long. The germline V gene encodes CDR1 SGHDN and CDR2 FVKESK. The CDR3 here is CASSQDLPPSAPSYEQYF. The CDR3 DNA is TGTGCCAGCAGCCAAGACCTCCCCCCTAGCGCTCCCTCCTACGAGCAGTACTTC.

The V call is TRBV7-3, the J call TRBJ2-7, with D possibly matching TRBD2 (6 bases). Germline CDR1 reads SGHTA; CDR2 reads FQGTGA. The CDR3 runs to 15 residues. V lost 4 bases and J lost 1, with 14 bases in between. The CDR3 DNA reads TGTGCCAGCAGCTGCCGGGACTTACTTTCCTACGAGCAGTACTTC. As protein: CASSCRDLLSYEQYF.

CDR3 DNA sequence: TGTGCCACCAGCAGAGATTACGGGGGGCGGAACAATGAGCAGTTCTTC. Translated, it gives CATSRDYGGRNNEQFF. V usage is TRBV15 and J usage is TRBJ2-1, with a tentative D call TRBD2 (7 bases). The CDR3 runs 16 residues. Per the germline V gene, CDR1 is LNHNV and CDR2 is YYDKDF (reference sequence). Trimming left V 0 bases short and J 5 bases short, with 14 bases between.

This chain joins TRBV7-8 and TRBJ2-1, with 10 bases lining up with TRBD1. This CDR3 region has 16 residues. The V gene end was trimmed by 4 bases and the J gene end by 7 bases; junction bases not matched to a gene: 10. CDR1 is SGHVS and CDR2 is FQNEAQ in the germline V gene. CDR3: CASSSSPGQGKNEQFF. Written as DNA, the CDR3 is TGTGCCAGCAGCTCGAGCCCGGGACAGGGGAAAAATGAGCAGTTCTTC.

The chain combines TRBV5-4 with TRBJ2-7, with 10 bases matching TRBD1. Germline V gives CDR1 SGHNT, CDR2 YYREEE (reference sequence). The CDR3 is made up of 14 amino acids. V shed 3 bases, J shed 4 bases, and the junction held 4 bases outside the gene matches. The CDR3 sequence is CASSSPGQGYEQYF. The CDR3 bases are TGTGCCAGCAGCTCTCCGGGACAGGGGTACGAGCAGTACTTC.

This chain uses TRBV7-9 with TRBJ2-1; 7 bases match TRBD2. Per germline, CDR1 SEHNR and CDR2 FQNEAQ (reference sequence). Trimming at V came to 5 bases and at J to 2 bases, leaving 12 bases not matched to a gene. This CDR3 contains 17 residues. In DNA form, the CDR3 reads TGTGCCAGCAGCCCCCTAAGCGGGAATAGGGCCTACAATGAGCAGTTCTTC. This translates into CASSPLSGNRAYNEQFF.

The rearrangement uses TRBV5-1 and TRBJ2-1; a possible D gene is TRBD1 (6 bases). V lost 4 bases to trimming and J lost 1 base, with 12 bases between them. Germline V gene lookup returns CDR1 SGHRS and CDR2 YFSETQ. The CDR3 is 15 amino acids. The CDR3 spells CASSQDSQSYNEQFF. CDR3 coding DNA: TGCGCCAGCAGCCAGGACAGTCAATCCTACAATGAGCAGTTCTTC.

The chain employs TRBV11-2 and TRBJ2-1, with 8 bases identical to TRBD2. Germline trimming cut 1 base from V and 6 bases from J; bases unmatched to any gene: 5. The germline V gene has CDR1 SGHAT and CDR2 FQNNGV. This CDR3 spans 15 amino acids. The CDR3 region is CASSLGPGLANEQFF. Written as DNA, the CDR3 is TGTGCCAGCAGCTTAGGCCCTGGACTAGCCAATGAGCAGTTCTTC.

The chain has TRBV3-1 (or the pseudogene TRBV3-2) and TRBJ2-7; a weak D match, TRBD2 (6 bases). The V and J ends lost 1 base and 1 base respectively, with 8 bases between them. Germline CDR1 LGHDT, CDR2 YNNKEL (reference sequence). This CDR3 spans 14 amino acids. CDR3: CASSQGAGSYEQYF. Here the CDR3 DNA reads TGTGCCAGCAGCCAAGGGGCGGGGTCCTACGAGCAGTACTTC.

The CDR3: CASSIDLASKQFF. The CDR3 bases are TGTGCCAGTAGTATAGATCTGGCTAGCAAGCAGTTCTTC. J is TRBJ2-1 and V is TRBV19, with D perhaps matching TRBD2 (5 bases). The CDR3 length is 13 residues. The germline CDR1 and CDR2 sequences are LNHDA and SQIVND (reference sequence). With 0 bases removed from V and 11 bases from J, the gap between germline ends came to 11 bases.

This clone was detected only a few times. The chain carries TRBV30 and TRBJ1-2; a possible D gene is TRBD1 (5 bases). V was trimmed by 0 bases and J by 6 bases, leaving 14 bases between them. CDR1 is GTSNPN, CDR2 SVGIG, per germline (reference sequence). The CDR3 is made up of 14 amino acids. CDR3 bases: TGTGCCTGGAGTGTACAGGTATCAAATAATGGCTACACCTTC. Protein: CAWSVQVSNNGYTF.

The V gene is TRBV30, the J gene TRBJ2-1; the D gene is possibly TRBD2 (5 bases). This CDR3 spans 15 amino acids. Germline V gene lookup returns CDR1 GTSNPN and CDR2 SVGIG (reference sequence). Deletions cut 4 bases from V and 0 bases from J, with 13 bases between. CDR3 protein: CAWKQRKSSYNEQFF. The CDR3 nucleotides are TGTGCCTGGAAACAGCGGAAGAGCTCCTACAATGAGCAGTTCTTC.

This clone was picked up many times. This sequence joins TRBV10-3 and TRBJ2-1, with TRBD2 matching over 8 bases. J gave up 9 bases and V 3 bases, and 13 bases lay outside the gene matches. Germline V gene data show CDR1 as ENHRY and CDR2 as SYGVKD. CDR3 length: 16 amino acids. The CDR3 DNA is TGTGCCATCAGTGAACCAGCGGGAGTGGGGATGAGTGAGCAGTTCTTC. It translates to CAISEPAGVGMSEQFF.

The rearrangement joins TRBV6-5 to TRBJ2-3; a weak D match, TRBD2 (6 bases). Trimming stripped 2 bases from V and 4 bases from J, with 7 bases between. The CDR3 runs to 13 residues. From germline, CDR1 is MNHEY and CDR2 SVGAGI. CDR3 residues: CASSYGGSDTQYF. CDR3 DNA: TGTGCCAGCAGTTACGGGGGGTCAGATACGCAGTATTTT.

V and J are TRBV16 and TRBJ2-3; a possible D gene is TRBD2 (5 bases). The germline V gene has CDR1 KGHSY and CDR2 FQNENV. CDR3 length equals 15 residues. Trimming removed 4 bases from V and 1 base from J, with 12 bases in between. The CDR3 DNA is TGTGCCAGCAGCCCCATCTGGCGGGGCACAGATACGCAGTATTTT. Protein product: CASSPIWRGTDTQYF.

This chain joins TRBV28 and TRBJ1-2, with D perhaps matching TRBD1 (6 bases). CDR1 MDHEN and CDR2 SYDVKM come from the germline V gene. This CDR3 region has 16 residues. With 3 bases removed from V and 4 bases from J, the gap between germline ends came to 18 bases. As DNA, the CDR3 is TGTGCCAGCAGTTTGAGCAGGGGTGGGTTTGGCTATGGCTACACCTTC. It encodes CASSLSRGGFGYGYTF.

V usage is TRBV24-1 and J usage is TRBJ2-7; unclear D gene. Trimming removed 6 bases from V and 6 bases from J, with 8 bases in between. Germline CDR1 reads KGHDR; CDR2 reads SFDVKD. The CDR3 length is 11 residues. The CDR3 loop is CATSTGFEQYF. CDR3 coding DNA: TGTGCCACCAGTACCGGGTTCGAGCAGTACTTC.